Detailed here is one TCR beta chain. Per the study methods: The authors estimated nucleated cell counts from reference gene primer amplification. Profiled with immunoSEQ multiplex PCR; TCRdb holds only in-frame clones, not every one. For V, J and clone size, that table is used; D and trimming come from the DNA. This sample yields about 140,000 clones, of which 65% to 90% are seen a single time; roughly 10% belongs to the top ten. The data derive from a study of blood T cell repertoires in COVID-19. The overall study: There were acute and convalescent COVID-19 samples, and they came from the United States, Italy and Spain. Sample material is recorded as cDNA or gDNA derived from T cells, B-cell-depleted T cells, or PBMCs.

Germline assignment: CDR1 GTSNPN and CDR2 SVGIG (reference sequence). The CDR3 loop spans 14 amino acids. V lost 4 bases, J lost 7 bases, and 20 bases lay in between. The chain is built from TRBV30 and TRBJ2-7; D is possibly TRBD2 (6 bases). The sequence was collected from a man between 60 and 75 years old with active or convalescent COVID-19. Sequenced input: peripheral blood. CDR3 coding DNA: TGTGCCTGGAAAGCCGGGACGGGAGCCTGGGAGCAGTACTTC. Amino acid sequence: CAWKAGTGAWEQYF. The full variable domain, with the rest looked up from reference TRBV30 and TRBJ2-7, is SQTIHQWPATLVQPVGSPLSLECTVEGTSNPNLYWYRQAAGRGLQLLFYSVGIGQISSEVPQNLSASRPQDRQFILSSKKLLLSDSGFYLCAWKAGTGAWEQYFGPGTRLTVT.